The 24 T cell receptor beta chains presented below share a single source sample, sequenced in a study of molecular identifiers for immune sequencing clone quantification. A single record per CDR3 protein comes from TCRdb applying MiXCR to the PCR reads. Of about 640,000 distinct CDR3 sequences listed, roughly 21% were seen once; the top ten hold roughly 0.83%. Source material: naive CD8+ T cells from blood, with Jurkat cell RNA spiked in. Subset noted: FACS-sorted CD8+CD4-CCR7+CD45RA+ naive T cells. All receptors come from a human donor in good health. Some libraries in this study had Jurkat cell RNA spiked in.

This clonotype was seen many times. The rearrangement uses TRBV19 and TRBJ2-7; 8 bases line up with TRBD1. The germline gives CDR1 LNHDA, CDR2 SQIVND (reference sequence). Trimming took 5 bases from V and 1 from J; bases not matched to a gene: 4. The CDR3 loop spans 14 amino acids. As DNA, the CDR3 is TGTGCCAGTAGTCCCTACAGGGGGTCCTACGAGCAGTACTTC. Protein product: CASSPYRGSYEQYF. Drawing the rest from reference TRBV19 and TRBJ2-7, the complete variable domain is DGGITQSPKYLFRKEGQNVTLSCEQNLNHDAMYWYRQDPGQGLRLIYYSQIVNDFQKGDIAEGYSVSREKKESFPLTVTSAQKNPTAFYLCASSPYRGSYEQYFGPGTRLTVT.

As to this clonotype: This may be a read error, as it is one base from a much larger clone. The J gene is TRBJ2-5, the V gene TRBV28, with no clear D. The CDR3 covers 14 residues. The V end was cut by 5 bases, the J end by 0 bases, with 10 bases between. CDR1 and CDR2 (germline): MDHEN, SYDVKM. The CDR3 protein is CASSRLVYQETQYF. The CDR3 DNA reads TGTGCCAGCAGTCGATTGGTTTACCAAGAGACCCAGTACTTC.

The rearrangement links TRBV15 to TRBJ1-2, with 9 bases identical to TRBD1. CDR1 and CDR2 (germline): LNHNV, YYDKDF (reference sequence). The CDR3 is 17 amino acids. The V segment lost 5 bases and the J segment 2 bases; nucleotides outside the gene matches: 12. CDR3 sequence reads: CATSSQGAGTGNYGYTF. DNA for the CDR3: TGTGCCACCAGCTCTCAAGGAGCTGGGACAGGGAACTATGGCTACACCTTC. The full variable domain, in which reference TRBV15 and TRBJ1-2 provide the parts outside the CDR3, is DAMVIQNPRYQVTQFGKPVTLSCSQTLNHNVMYWYQQKSSQAPKLLFHYYDKDFNNEADTPDNFQSRRPNTSFCFLDIRSPGLGDTAMYLCATSSQGAGTGNYGYTFGSGTRLTVV.

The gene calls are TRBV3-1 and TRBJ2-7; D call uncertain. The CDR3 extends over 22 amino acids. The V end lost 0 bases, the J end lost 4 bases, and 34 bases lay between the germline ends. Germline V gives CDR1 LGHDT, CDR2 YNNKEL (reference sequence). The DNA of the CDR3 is TGTGCCAGCAGCCAAGATTTGGTCGAGATCTCCGTTTCGCCTAGGATGCTATACGAGCAGTACTTC. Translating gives CASSQDLVEISVSPRMLYEQYF.

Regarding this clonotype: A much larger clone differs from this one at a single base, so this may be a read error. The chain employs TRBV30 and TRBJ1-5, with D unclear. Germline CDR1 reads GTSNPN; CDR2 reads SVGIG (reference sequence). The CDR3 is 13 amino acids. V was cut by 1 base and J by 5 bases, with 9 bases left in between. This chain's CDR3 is CAWSEIAHQPQHF. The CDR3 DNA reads TGTGCCTGGAGTGAAATAGCACATCAGCCCCAGCATTTT.

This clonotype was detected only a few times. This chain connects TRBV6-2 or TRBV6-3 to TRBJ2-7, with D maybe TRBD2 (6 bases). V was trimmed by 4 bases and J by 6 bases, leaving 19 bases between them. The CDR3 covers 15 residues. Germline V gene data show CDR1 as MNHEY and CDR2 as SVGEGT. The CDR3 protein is CASSSVLAGMAEQYF. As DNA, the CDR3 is TGTGCCAGCAGTTCGGTGCTGGCGGGGATGGCCGAGCAGTACTTC.

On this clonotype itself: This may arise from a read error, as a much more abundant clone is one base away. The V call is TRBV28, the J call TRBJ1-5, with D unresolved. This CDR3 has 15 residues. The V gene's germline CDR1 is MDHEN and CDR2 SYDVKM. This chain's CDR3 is CAGSLVGSGYQPQHF. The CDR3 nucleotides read TGTGCCGGCAGTTTAGTGGGATCGGGATACCAGCCCCAGCATTTT.

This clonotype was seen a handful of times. CDR3 residues: CAWSDGWAYGYTF. The CDR3 bases are TGTGCCTGGAGCGATGGTTGGGCCTATGGCTACACCTTC. The chain is built from TRBV30 and TRBJ1-2; D is undetermined. Looked up from germline, CDR1 is GTSNPN and CDR2 is SVGIG (reference sequence). There are 13 residues in the CDR3. The V end was cut by 3 bases, the J end by 4 bases, with 12 bases between. The variable domain in full, completed from reference TRBV30 and TRBJ1-2, reads SQTIHQWPATLVQPVGSPLSLECTVEGTSNPNLYWYRQAAGRGLQLLFYSVGIGQISSEVPQNLSASRPQDRQFILSSKKLLLSDSGFYLCAWSDGWAYGYTFGSGTRLTVV.

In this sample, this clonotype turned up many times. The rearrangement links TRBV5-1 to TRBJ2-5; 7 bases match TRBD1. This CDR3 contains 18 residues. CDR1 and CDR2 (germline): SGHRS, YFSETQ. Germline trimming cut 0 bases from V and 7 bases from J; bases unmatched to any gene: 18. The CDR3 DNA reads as TGCGCCAGCAGCTTGGAAGAAAGGACGGGACAGTCGAGCGTGACCCAGTACTTC. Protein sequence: CASSLEERTGQSSVTQYF.

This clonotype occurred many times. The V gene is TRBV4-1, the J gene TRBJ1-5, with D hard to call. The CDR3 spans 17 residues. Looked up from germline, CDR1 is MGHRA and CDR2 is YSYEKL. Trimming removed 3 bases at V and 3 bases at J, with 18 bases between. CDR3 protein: CASSQTHTGLVNQPQHF. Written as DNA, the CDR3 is TGCGCCAGCAGCCAGACTCACACGGGGTTGGTCAATCAGCCCCAGCATTTT.

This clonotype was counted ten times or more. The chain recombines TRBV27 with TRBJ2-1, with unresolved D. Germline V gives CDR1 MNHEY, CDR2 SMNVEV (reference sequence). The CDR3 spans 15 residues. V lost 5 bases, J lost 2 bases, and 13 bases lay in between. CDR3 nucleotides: TGTGCCAGCAGTCCGGACCGAGGAACCTACAATGAGCAGTTCTTC. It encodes CASSPDRGTYNEQFF.

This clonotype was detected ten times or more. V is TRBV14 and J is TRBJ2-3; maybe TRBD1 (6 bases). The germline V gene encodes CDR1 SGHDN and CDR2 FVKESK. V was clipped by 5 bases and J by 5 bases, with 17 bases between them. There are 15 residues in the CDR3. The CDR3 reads CASSVRTTRGDTQYF. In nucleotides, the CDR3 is TGTGCCAGCAGCGTTCGGACGACCAGGGGAGATACGCAGTATTTT.

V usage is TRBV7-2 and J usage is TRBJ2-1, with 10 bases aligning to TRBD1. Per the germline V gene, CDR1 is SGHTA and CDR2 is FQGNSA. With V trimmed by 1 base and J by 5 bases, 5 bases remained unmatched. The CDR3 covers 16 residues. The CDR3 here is CASSLEGQGLDNEQFF. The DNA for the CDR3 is TGTGCCAGCAGCTTAGAGGGACAGGGGTTAGACAATGAGCAGTTCTTC.

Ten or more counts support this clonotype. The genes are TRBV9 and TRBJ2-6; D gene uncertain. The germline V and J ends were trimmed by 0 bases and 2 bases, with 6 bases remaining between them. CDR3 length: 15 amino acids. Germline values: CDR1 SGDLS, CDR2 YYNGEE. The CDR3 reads CASSVAGAGANVLTF. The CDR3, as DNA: TGTGCCAGCAGCGTAGCTGGAGCTGGGGCCAACGTCCTGACTTTC.

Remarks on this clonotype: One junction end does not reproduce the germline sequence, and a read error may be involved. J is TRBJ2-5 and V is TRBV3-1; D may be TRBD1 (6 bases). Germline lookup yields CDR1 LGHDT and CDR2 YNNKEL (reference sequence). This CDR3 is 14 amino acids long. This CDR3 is CAGSQEDSQETQYF. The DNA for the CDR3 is TGTGCCGGCAGCCAAGAGGACAGCCAAGAGACCCAGTACTTC.

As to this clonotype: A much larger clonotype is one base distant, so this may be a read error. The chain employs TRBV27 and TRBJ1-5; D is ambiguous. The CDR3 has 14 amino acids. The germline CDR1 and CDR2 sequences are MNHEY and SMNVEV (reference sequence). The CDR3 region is CASGLRSRNQPQHF. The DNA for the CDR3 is TGTGCCAGCGGTTTGAGATCTCGCAATCAGCCCCAGCATTTT.

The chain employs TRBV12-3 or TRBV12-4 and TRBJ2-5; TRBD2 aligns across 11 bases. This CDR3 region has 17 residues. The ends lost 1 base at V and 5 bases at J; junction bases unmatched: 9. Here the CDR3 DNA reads TGTGCCAGCAGTTTAGAGGTAGCGGGAGGGTCGGGGGAGACCCAGTACTTC. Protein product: CASSLEVAGGSGETQYF.

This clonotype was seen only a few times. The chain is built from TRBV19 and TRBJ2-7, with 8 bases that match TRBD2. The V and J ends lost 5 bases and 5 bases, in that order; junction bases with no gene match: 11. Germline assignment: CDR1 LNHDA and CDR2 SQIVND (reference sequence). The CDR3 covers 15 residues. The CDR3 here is CASSSSSGYRDEQYF. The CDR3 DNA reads TGTGCCAGTAGTTCATCTAGCGGGTACAGGGACGAGCAGTACTTC.

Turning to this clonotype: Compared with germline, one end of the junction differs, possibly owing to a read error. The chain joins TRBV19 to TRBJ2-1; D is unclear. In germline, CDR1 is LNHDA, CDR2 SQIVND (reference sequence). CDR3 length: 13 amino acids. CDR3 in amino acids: CATALGVYNVQFF. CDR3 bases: TGTGCTACCGCTCTTGGAGTCTACAATGTGCAGTTCTTC.

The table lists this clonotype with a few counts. The DNA of the CDR3 is TGTGCCAGCAGCGACCGAAGGCAGCCCCAGCATTTT. It specifies CASSDRRQPQHF. The chain uses TRBV12-3 or TRBV12-4 and TRBJ1-5; D not certain. Trimming shortened V by 6 bases and J by 7 bases, and 10 bases separated the two germline ends. CDR3 length equals 12 residues.

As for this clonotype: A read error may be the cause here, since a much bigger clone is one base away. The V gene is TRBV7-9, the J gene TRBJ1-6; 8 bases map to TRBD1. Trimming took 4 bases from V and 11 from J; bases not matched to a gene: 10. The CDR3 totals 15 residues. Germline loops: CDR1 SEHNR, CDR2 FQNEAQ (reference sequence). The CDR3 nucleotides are TGTGCCAGCAGCTCCGGGACAGGACTAGTCCCACCCCTCCACTTT. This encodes CASSSGTGLVPPLHF.

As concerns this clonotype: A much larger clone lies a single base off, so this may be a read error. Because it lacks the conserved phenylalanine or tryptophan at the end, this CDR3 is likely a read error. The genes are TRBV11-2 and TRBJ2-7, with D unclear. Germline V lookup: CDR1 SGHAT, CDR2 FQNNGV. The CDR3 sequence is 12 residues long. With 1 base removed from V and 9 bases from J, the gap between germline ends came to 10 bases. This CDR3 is CASSLGGLGQYS. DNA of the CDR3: TGTGCCAGCAGCTTAGGTGGCCTTGGGCAGTACTCC.

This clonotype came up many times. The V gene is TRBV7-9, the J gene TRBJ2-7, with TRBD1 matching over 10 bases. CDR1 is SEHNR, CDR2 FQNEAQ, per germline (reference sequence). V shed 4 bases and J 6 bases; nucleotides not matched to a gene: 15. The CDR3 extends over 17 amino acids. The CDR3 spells CASSSSVTGGWSAEQYF. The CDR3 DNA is TGTGCCAGCAGCTCTTCCGTGACAGGGGGCTGGTCAGCCGAGCAGTACTTC.

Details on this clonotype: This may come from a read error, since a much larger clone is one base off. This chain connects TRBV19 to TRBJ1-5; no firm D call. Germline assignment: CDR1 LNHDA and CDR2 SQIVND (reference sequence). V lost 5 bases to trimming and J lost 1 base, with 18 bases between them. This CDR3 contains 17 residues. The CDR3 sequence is CASSPFEDAQSNQPQHF. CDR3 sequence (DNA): TGTGCCAGTAGTCCCTTCGAGGACGCACAAAGCAATCAGCCCCAGCATTTT.